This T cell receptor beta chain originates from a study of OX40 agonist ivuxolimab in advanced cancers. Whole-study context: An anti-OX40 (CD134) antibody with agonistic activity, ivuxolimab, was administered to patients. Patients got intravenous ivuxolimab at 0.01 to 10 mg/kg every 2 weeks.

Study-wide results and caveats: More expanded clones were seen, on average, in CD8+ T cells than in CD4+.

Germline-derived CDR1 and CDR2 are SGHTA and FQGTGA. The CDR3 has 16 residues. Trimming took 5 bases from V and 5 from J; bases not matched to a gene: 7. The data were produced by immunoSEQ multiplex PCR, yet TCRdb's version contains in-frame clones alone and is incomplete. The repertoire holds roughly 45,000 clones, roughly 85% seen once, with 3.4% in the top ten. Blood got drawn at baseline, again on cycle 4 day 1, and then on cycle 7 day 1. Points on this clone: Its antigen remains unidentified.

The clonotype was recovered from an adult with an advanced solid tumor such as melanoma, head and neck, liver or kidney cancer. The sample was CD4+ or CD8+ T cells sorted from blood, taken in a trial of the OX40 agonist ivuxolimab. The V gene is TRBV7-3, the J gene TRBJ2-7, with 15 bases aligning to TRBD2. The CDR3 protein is CASSRGLAGGVDEQYF. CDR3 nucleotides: TGTGCCAGCAGCCGTGGACTAGCGGGAGGGGTCGACGAGCAGTACTTC.